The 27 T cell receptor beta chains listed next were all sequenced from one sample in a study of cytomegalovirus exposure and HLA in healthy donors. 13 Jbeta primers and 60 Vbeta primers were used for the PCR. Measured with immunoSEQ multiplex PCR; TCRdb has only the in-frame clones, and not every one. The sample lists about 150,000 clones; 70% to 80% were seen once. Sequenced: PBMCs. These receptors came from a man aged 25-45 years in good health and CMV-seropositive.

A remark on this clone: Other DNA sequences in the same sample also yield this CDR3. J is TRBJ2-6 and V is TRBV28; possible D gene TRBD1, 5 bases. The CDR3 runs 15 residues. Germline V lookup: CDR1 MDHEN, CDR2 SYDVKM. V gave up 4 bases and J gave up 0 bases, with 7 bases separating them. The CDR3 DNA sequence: TGTGCCAGCAGTTCCCAGGGCTCTGGGGCCAACGTCCTGACTTTC. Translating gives CASSSQGSGANVLTF.

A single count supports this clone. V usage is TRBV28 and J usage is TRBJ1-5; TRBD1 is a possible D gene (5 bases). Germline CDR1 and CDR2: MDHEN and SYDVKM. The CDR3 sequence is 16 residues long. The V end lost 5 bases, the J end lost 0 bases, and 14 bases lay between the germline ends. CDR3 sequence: CASSLGQGYSNQPQHF. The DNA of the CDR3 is TGTGCCAGCAGTCTTGGGCAGGGATATAGCAATCAGCCCCAGCATTTT.

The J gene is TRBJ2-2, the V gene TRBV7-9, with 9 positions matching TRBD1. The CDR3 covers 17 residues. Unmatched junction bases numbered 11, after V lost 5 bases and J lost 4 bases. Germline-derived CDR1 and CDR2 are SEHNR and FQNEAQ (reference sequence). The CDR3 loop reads CASSPPRTGERTGELFF. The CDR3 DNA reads TGTGCCAGCAGCCCACCCCGGACAGGGGAGCGCACCGGGGAGCTGTTTTTT.

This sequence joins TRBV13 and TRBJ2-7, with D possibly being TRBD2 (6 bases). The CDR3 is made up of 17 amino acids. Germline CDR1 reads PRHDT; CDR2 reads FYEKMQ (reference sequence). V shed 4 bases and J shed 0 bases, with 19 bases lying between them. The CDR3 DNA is TGTGCCAGCAGCTCACGGGTCGCGGGAAGGAGCTCCTACGAGCAGTACTTC. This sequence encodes CASSSRVAGRSSYEQYF.

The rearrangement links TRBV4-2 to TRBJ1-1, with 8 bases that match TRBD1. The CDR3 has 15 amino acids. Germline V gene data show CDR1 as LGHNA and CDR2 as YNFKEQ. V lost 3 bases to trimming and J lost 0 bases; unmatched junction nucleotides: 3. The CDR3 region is CASSQETGVNTEAFF. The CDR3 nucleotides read TGTGCCAGCAGCCAGGAGACAGGGGTGAACACTGAAGCTTTCTTT.

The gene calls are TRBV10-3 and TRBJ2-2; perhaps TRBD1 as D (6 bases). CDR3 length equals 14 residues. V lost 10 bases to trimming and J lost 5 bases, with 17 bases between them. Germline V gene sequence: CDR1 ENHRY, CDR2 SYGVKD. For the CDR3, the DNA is TGTGCCACCCGCGGGCAGGGGAGTACCGGGGAGCTGTTTTTT. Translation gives CATRGQGSTGELFF.

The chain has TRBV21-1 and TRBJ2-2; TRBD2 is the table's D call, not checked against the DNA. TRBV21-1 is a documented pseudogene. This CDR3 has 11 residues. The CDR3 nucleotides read TGTGCCAGTATGCGGACCGGGGAGCTGTTTTTT. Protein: CASMRTGELFF.

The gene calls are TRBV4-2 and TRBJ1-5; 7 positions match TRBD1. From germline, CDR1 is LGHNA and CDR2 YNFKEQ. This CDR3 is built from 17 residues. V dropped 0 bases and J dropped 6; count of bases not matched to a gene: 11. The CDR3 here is CASSQEAATGFGQPQHF. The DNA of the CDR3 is TGTGCCAGCAGCCAAGAAGCGGCGACAGGGTTTGGTCAGCCCCAGCATTTT.

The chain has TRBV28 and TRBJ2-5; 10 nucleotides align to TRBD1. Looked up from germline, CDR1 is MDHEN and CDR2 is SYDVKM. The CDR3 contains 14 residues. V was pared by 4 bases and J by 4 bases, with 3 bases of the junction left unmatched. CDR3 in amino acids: CASSWGQGIETQYF. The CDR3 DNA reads TGTGCCAGCAGTTGGGGACAGGGGATAGAGACCCAGTACTTC.

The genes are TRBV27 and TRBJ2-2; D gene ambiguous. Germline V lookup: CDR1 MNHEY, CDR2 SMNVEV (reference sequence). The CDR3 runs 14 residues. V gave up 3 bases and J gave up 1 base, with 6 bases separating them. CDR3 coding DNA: TGTGCCAGCAGTTTTGCAGGGAACACCGGGGAGCTGTTTTTT. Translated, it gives CASSFAGNTGELFF.

The CDR3 DNA reads TGTGCCAGCAGTACTGACAGGGGGCGGACACCCCTCCACTTT. It is translated as CASSTDRGRTPLHF. The chain joins TRBV6-1 to TRBJ1-6; 10 bases match TRBD1. Germline V gene data show CDR1 as MNHNS and CDR2 as SASEGT. The CDR3 totals 14 residues. Trimming took 5 bases from V and 11 from J; bases not matched to a gene: 6.

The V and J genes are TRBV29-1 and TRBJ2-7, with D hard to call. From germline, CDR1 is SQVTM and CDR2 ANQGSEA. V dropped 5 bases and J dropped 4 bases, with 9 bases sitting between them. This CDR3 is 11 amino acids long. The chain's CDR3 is CSVLTEYEQYF. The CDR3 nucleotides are TGCAGCGTTCTCACTGAATACGAGCAGTACTTC.

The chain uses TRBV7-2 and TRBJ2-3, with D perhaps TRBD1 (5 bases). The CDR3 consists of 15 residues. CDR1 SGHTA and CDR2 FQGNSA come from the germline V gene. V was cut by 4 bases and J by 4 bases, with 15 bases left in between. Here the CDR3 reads CASSWAQGGADTQYF. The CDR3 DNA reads TGTGCCAGCAGCTGGGCTCAGGGCGGCGCAGATACGCAGTATTTT.

The CDR3 is CASSTGLMAKNIQYF. The CDR3 DNA reads TGTGCCAGTAGTACAGGGCTAATGGCCAAAAACATTCAGTACTTC. The rearrangement joins TRBV19 to TRBJ2-4; TRBD1 might be the D (5 bases). Per germline, CDR1 LNHDA and CDR2 SQIVND (reference sequence). The length of the CDR3 is 15 residues. V lost 4 bases, J lost 1 base, and 11 bases lay in between.

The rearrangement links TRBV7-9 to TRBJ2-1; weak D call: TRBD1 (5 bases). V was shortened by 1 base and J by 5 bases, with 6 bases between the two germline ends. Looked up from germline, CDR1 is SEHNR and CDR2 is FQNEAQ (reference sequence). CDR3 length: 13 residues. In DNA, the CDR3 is TGTGCCAGCAGCTTAGTCAGGGACAATGAGCAGTTCTTC. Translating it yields CASSLVRDNEQFF.

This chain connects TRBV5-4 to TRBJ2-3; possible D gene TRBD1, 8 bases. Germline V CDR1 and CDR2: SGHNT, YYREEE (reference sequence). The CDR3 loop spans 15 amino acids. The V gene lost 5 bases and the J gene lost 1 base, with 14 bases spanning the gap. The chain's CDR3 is CASRLQGGGTDTQYF. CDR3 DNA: TGTGCCAGCAGACTACAGGGGGGGGGCACAGATACGCAGTATTTT.

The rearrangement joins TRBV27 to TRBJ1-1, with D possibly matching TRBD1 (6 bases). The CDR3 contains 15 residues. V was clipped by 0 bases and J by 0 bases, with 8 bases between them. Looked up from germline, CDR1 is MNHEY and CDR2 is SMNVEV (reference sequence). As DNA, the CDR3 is TGTGCCAGCAGTTTATCGGGACACCTGAACACTGAAGCTTTCTTT. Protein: CASSLSGHLNTEAFF.

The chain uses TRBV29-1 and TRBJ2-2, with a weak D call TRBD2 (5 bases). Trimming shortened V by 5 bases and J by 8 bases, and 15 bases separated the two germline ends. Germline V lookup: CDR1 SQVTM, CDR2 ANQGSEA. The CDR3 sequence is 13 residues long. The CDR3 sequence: CSVRRVSGGELFF. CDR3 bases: TGCAGCGTTCGAAGGGTCAGCGGAGGGGAGCTGTTTTTT.

The CDR3 DNA is TGTGCCAGCAGCCAAGTCTTCGACACCGACAATGAGCAGTTCTTC. Its protein product is CASSQVFDTDNEQFF. The rearrangement uses TRBV4-2 and TRBJ2-1; D ambiguous. The CDR3 consists of 15 residues. Germline CDR1 and CDR2: LGHNA and YNFKEQ. V was clipped by 1 base and J by 5 bases, with 12 bases between them.

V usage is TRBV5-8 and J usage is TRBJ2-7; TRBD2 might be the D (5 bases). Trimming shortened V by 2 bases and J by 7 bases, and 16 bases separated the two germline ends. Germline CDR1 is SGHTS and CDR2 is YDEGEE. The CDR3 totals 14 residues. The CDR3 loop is CASSLQNRRGEQYF. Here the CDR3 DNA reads TGTGCCAGCAGCTTACAAAATCGCCGAGGGGAGCAGTACTTC.

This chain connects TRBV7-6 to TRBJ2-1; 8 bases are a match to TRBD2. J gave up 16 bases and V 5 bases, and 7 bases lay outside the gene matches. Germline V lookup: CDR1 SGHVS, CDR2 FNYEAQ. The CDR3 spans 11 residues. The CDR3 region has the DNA TGTGCCAGCAGCCCCGGGACTAGACTTTTCTTC. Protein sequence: CASSPGTRLFF.

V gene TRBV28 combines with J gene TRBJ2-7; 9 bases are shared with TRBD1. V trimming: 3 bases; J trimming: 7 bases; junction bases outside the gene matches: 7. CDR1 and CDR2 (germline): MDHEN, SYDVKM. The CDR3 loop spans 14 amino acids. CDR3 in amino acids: CASSLKQGAGEQYF. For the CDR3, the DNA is TGTGCCAGCAGTTTGAAACAGGGGGCTGGGGAGCAGTACTTC.

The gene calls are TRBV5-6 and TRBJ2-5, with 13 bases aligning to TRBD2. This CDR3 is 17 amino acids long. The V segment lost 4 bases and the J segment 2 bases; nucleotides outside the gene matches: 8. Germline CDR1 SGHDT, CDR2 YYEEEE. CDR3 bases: TGTGCCAGCAGCCCTAATCCGGGACTAGCGGGACAAGAGACCCAGTACTTC. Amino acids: CASSPNPGLAGQETQYF.

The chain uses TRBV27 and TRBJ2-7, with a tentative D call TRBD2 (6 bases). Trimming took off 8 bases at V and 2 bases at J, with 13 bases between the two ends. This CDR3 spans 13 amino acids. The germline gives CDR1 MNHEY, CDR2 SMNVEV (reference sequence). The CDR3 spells CASGRDGTYEQYF. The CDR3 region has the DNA TGTGCCAGCGGGCGGGACGGCACCTACGAGCAGTACTTC.

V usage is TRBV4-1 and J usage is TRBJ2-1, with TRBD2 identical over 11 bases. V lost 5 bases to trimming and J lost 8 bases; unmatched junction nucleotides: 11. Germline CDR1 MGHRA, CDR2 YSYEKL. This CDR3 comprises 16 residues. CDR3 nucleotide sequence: TGCGCCAGCAGCAGTAAAACTAGCGGGAGTTTGGATGAGCAGTTCTTC. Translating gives CASSSKTSGSLDEQFF.

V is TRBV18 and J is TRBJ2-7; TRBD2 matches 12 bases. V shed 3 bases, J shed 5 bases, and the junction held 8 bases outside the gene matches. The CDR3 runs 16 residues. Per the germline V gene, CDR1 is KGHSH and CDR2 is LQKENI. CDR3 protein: CASSPSTSGSLNEQYF. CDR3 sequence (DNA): TGTGCCAGCTCACCCTCGACTAGCGGGAGCCTCAACGAGCAGTACTTC.

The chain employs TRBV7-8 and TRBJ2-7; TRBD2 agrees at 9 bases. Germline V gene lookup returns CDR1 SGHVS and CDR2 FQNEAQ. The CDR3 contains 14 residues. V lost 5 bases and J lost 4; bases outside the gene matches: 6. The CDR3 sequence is CASSLGGRAYEQYF. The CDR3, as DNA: TGTGCCAGCAGCCTAGGCGGGAGGGCTTACGAGCAGTACTTC.